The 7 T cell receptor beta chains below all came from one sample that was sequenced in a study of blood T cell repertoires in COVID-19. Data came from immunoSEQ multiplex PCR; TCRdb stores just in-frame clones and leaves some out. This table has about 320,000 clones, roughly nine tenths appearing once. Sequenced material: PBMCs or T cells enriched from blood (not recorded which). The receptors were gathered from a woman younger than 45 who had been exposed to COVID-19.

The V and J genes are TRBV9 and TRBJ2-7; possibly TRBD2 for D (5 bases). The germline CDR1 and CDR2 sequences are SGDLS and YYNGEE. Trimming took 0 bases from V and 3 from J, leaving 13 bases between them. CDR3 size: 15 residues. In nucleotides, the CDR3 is TGTGCCAGCAGCGTAGGGACTCAGGCAGTCTACGAGCAGTACTTC. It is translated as CASSVGTQAVYEQYF.

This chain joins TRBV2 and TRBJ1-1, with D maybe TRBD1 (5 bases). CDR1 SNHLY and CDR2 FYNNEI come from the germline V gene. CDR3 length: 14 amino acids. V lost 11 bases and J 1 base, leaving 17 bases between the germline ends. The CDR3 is CAFSRGTSNTEAFF. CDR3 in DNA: TGTGCCTTCAGTCGGGGGACTTCGAACACTGAAGCTTTCTTT.

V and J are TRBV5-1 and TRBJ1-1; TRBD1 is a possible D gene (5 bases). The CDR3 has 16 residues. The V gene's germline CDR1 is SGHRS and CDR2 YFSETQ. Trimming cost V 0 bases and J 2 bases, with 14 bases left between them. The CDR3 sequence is CASSLGAREHNTEAFF. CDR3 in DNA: TGCGCCAGCAGCTTGGGTGCCAGGGAACATAACACTGAAGCTTTCTTT.

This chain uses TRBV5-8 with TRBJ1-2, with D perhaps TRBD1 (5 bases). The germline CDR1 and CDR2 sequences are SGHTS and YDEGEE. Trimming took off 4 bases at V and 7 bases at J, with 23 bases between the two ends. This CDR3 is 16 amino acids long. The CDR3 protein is CASSPRKGRDASGYTF. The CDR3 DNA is TGTGCCAGCAGCCCTCGGAAGGGCAGGGATGCTAGTGGCTACACCTTC.

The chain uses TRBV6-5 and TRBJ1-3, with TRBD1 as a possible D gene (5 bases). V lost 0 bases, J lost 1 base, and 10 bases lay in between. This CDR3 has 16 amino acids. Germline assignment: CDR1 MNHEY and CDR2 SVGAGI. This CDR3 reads CASSYSRGNSGNTIYF. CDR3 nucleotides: TGTGCCAGCAGTTACTCCCGGGGGAATTCTGGAAACACCATATATTTT.

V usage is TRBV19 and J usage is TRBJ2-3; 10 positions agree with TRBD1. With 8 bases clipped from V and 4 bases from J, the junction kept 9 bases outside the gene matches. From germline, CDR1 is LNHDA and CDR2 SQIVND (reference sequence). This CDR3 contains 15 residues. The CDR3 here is CASVDRGLEADTQYF. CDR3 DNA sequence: TGTGCCAGTGTCGACAGGGGGCTTGAGGCAGATACGCAGTATTTT. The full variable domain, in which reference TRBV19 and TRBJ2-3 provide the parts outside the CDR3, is DGGITQSPKYLFRKEGQNVTLSCEQNLNHDAMYWYRQDPGQGLRLIYYSQIVNDFQKGDIAEGYSVSREKKESFPLTVTSAQKNPTAFYLCASVDRGLEADTQYFGPGTRLTVL.

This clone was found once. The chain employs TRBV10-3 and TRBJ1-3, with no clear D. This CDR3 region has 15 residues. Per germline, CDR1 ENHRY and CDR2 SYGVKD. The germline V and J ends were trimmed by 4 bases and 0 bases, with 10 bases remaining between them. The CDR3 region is CAISVGDISGNTIYF. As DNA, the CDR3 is TGTGCCATCAGTGTGGGAGACATCTCTGGAAACACCATATATTTT.